The T cell receptor beta chain under discussion was sequenced for a study of CDR3 diversity in severe acne. The junction had 6 bases not matched to a gene; V was cut back by 7 bases and J by 0 bases. CDR3 size: 15 residues. Looked up from germline, CDR1 is MNHEY and CDR2 is SVGAGI. One entry per CDR3 protein, called by TCRdb with MiXCR from the PCR reads. The sample includes fewer than 100,000 distinct CDR3 sequences, 45% to 55% seen only once; the top ten take around an eighth. This clonotype was counted between two and nine times. The TCR was taken from a male donor in good health, without acne. The sequenced sample was blood. J is TRBJ2-1 and V is TRBV6-5; TRBD2 matches at 7 bases. CDR3 protein: CASTQGGHSYNEQFF. In DNA, the CDR3 is TGTGCCAGCACCCAGGGAGGGCACTCCTACAATGAGCAGTTCTTC.